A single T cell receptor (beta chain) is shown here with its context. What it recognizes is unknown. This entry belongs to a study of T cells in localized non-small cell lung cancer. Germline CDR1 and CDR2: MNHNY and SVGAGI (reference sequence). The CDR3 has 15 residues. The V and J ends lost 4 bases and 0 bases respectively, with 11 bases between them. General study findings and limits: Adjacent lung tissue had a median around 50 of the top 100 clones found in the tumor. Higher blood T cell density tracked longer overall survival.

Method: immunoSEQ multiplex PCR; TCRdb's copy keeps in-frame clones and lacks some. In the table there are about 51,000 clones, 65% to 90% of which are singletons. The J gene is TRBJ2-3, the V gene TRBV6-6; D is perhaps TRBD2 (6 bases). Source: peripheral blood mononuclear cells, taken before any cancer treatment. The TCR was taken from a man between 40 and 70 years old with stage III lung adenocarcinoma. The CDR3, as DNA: TGTGCCAGCAGTTTCGGACTATCTAGCACAGATACGCAGTATTTT. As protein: CASSFGLSSTDTQYF.